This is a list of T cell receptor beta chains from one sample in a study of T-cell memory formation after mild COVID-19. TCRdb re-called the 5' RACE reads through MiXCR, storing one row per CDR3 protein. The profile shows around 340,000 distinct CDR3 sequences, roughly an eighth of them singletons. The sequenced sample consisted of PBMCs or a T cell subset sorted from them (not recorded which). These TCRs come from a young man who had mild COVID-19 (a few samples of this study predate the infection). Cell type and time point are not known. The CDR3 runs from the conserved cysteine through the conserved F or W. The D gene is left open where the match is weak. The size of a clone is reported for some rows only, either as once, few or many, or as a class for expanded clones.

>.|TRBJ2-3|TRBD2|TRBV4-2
CASSQAIAGGTDTQYF
TGTGCCAGCAGCCAAGCCATAGCGGGGGGCACAGATACGCAGTATTTT
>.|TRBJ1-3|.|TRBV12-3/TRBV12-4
CASQSAGGNTIYF
TGTGCCAGCCAATCAGCAGGGGGAAACACCATATATTTT
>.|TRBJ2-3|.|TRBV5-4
CASSLGGLAITDTQYF
TGTGCCAGCAGCTTGGGGGGACTGGCGATCACAGATACGCAGTATTTT
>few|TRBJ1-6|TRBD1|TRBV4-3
CASSQQGQGASPLHF
TGCGCCAGCAGCCAACAGGGACAGGGAGCTTCACCCCTCCACTTT
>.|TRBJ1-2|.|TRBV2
CASLQDSYYGYTF
TGTGCCAGCTTACAGGACAGCTACTATGGCTACACCTTC
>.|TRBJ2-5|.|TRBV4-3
CASSQDYRTQETQYF
TGCGCCAGCAGCCAAGATTACCGCACGCAAGAGACCCAGTACTTC
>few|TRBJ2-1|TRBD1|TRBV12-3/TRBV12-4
CASSKGAEVSYNEQFF
TGTGCCAGCAGTAAGGGGGCGGAGGTCTCCTACAATGAGCAGTTCTTC
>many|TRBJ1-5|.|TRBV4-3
CASSQYRGSRQPQHF
TGCGCCAGCAGCCAATATAGAGGGTCCAGACAGCCCCAGCATTTT
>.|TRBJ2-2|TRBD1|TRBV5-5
CASSPYRGTGELFF
TGTGCCAGCAGCCCGTACAGGGGCACCGGGGAGCTGTTTTTT
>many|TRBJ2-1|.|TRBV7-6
CASCEDLSYNEQFF
TGTGCCAGCTGCGAGGACCTATCCTACAATGAGCAGTTCTTC
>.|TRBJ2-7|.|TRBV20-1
CSARGGKGNEQYF
TGCAGTGCTAGAGGGGGGAAGGGCAACGAGCAGTACTTC
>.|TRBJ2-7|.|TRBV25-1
CASSVQGGGSYEQYF
TGTGCCAGCAGTGTACAGGGTGGTGGGTCCTACGAGCAGTACTTC
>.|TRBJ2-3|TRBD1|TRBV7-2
CASRTGGQHTDTQYF
TGTGCCAGCAGGACAGGGGGACAGCACACAGATACGCAGTATTTT
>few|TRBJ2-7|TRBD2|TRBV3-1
CASSQDPLAAYEQYF
TGTGCCAGCAGCCAAGATCCGCTAGCGGCTTACGAGCAGTACTTC
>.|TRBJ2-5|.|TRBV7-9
CASSLELGEVQYF
TGTGCCAGCAGCTTAGAGCTGGGGGAAGTTCAGTACTTC
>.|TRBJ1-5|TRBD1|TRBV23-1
CASRLQGASRNNSNQPQHF
TGCGCCAGCCGCTTACAGGGGGCTTCTCGAAACAATAGCAATCAGCCCCAGCATTTT
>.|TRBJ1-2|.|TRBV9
CASSVTGTNYGYTF
TGTGCCAGTAGCGTAACGGGGACTAACTATGGCTACACCTTC
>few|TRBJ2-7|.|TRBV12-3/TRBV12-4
CASSLTGPLDYEQYF
TGTGCCAGCAGTTTAACGGGACCCTTGGACTACGAGCAGTACTTC
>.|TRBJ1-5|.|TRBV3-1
CASSQASPGANQPQHF
TGTGCCAGCAGCCAAGCTTCCCCAGGGGCCAATCAGCCCCAGCATTTT
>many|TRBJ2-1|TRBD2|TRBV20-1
CSAGSLAGGTYNEQFF
TGCAGTGCTGGATCCCTAGCGGGGGGAACCTACAATGAGCAGTTCTTC
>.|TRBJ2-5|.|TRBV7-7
CASSLLPQETQYF
TGTGCCAGCAGCTTACTGCCGCAAGAGACCCAGTACTTC
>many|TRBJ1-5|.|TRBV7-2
CASSSLTAGRQPQHF
TGTGCCAGCAGCTCGCTGACAGCGGGTCGGCAGCCCCAGCATTTT